This TCR beta chain is from a study of cytomegalovirus exposure and HLA in healthy donors. The study's findings and limits: Per published reports, the classifier diagnosed cytomegalovirus status with high specificity and sensitivity.

On this clone: What it recognizes is unknown. At one boundary the junction diverges from the germline segment, which might be a read error.

Primers included in the PCR were 60 Vbeta and 13 Jbeta primers. Here immunoSEQ multiplex PCR was the method, and the copy in TCRdb shows in-frame clones only, minus some. This table holds around 130,000 clones, 75% to 90% found once. The TCR sequence derives from a woman aged 35 to 49 in good health and CMV-seropositive. Sequenced material: PBMCs.

The CDR3 spells CASSLDQANSPPHF. The CDR3, as DNA: TGTGCCAGCAGCTTGGACCAGGCTAATTCACCCCCCCACTTT. The chain combines TRBV5-4 with TRBJ1-6; D unresolved. The CDR3 is made up of 14 amino acids. The germline V gene encodes CDR1 SGHNT and CDR2 YYREEE (reference sequence).